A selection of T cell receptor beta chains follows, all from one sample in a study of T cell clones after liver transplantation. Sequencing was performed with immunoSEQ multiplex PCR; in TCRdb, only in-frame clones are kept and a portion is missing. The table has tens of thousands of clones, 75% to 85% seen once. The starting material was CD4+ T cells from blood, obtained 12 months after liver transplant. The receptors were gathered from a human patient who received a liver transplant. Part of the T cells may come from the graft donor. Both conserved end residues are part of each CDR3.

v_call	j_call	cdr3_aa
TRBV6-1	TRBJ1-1	CASSEGPRPNTEAFF
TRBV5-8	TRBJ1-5	CASSLNRISNQPQHF
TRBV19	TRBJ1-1	CASTDGGKDTEAFF
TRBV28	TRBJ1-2	CASSFGRYYGYTF
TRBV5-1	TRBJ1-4	CASSPSGTNEKLFF
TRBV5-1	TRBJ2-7	CASSFTSGSYEQYF
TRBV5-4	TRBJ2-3	CASSPALLAGYIDTQYF
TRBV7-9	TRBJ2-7	CASSLGVSYEQYF
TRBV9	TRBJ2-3	CASSQGLAGSTDTQYF
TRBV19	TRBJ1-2	CASSIDHIRGGGYGYTF
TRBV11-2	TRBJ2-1	CASSLIGPKLTRNEQFF
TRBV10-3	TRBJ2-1	CATGLAGGGSYNEQFF
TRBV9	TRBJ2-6	CASSSVPRGYSGANVLTF
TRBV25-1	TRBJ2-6	CASSPSGAGANVLTF
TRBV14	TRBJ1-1	CASSPTGNTEAFF
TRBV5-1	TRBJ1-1	CASSLTGNTEAFF
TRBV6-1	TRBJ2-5	CASSEAEPRTGVGFVQETQYF
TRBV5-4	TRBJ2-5	CASSSRGSEETQYF
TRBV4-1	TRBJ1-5	CASSLLFLDRVDQPQHF
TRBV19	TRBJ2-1	CASSIRGLAGANEQFF
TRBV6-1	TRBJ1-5	CASSDHGAREGQPQHF
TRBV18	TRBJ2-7	CASSPLNSFREYYEQYF
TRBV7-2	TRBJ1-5	CASSLDGGYNQPQHF
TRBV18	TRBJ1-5	CASSPQNGRGQPQHF
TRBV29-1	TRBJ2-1	CSVQRGGQGASEQFF
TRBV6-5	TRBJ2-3	CASSYSQRDTQYF